This T cell receptor beta chain was found in a study of PD-1 blockade in classical Hodgkin lymphoma. General study findings and limits: The study found complete responders had baseline diversity similar to newly diagnosed patients.

This CDR3 region has 16 residues. The V gene's germline CDR1 is SGDLS and CDR2 YYNGEE. Trimming cost V 4 bases and J 8 bases, with 24 bases left between them. This clone was recorded a few times. Its antigen is still unknown. Libraries were prepared by immunoSEQ multiplex PCR; TCRdb keeps only in-frame clonotypes and omits some of them. Of tens of thousands of clones in the sample, roughly 85% were seen once. Stated time point: cycle 4 day 1 (C4D1), after about 6 weeks of nivolumab. Relapses following autologous stem cell transplantation were seen in all patients, with brentuximab vedotin exposure varying.

Material: peripheral blood mononuclear cells (PBMCs), obtained before the fourth cycle of nivolumab. This clonotype was sampled from a human donor with classical Hodgkin lymphoma. This sequence joins TRBV9 and TRBJ1-2; the D gene is possibly TRBD1 (6 bases). The CDR3 sequence is CASSPLIRQAVGGYTF. CDR3 DNA: TGTGCCAGCAGCCCGCTCATACGACAGGCCGTGGGAGGCTACACCTTC. The full variable domain, rest sourced from reference TRBV9 and TRBJ1-2, is DSGVTQTPKHLITATGQRVTLRCSPRSGDLSVYWYQQSLDQGLQFLIQYYNGEERAKGNILERFSAQQFPDLHSELNLSSLELGDSALYFCASSPLIRQAVGGYTFGSGTRLTVV.